This section outlines one T cell receptor beta chain sequence together with its context. TCRdb's copy holds only in-frame clones and misses some; the assay was immunoSEQ multiplex PCR. The table includes 250,000 to 300,000 clones, roughly 86% detected once. This sample was included in a study of blood T cell repertoires in COVID-19. Germline values: CDR1 MNHEY, CDR2 SVGAGI. V was cut by 0 bases and J by 1 base, with 12 bases left in between. The CDR3 runs to 16 residues. This sequence joins TRBV6-5 and TRBJ1-1; no clear D. The sample consisted of PBMCs or T cells enriched from blood (not recorded which). This TCR came from a woman in her 30s who had recovered from COVID-19. The CDR3 bases are TGTGCCAGCAGTTACTCCGGTGAGGGAGCGAACACTGAAGCTTTCTTT. Its translation: CASSYSGEGANTEAFF.